The source of this T cell receptor (beta chain) is a study of T cell repertoires in cytomegalovirus infection (dated 2019 in TCRdb). Study-level background: Alongside well-studied HLA-B-restricted epitopes, the peptide stimulations were aimed at recently identified HLA-C-restricted CMV epitopes, whose presentation resists viral immunomodulation. Donor HLA type was relevant to the analysis, as public TCR beta signatures indicated carriage of CMV infection together with the matching HLA type.

Paper-wide results and their limitations: The ex vivo response was dominated by HLA-C-restricted CMV-specific TCR beta clonotypes, which also provided the single most frequent clonotype in two of eight donors. Carriers of CMV infection plus the relevant HLA type were discriminated by the cumulative frequency of public TCR beta family members in the study cohort and in an independent roughly 400-donor cohort.

This specimen's treatment or condition label, per the study, means: in vitro stimulation with specific CMV peptide epitopes to enrich CMV-specific T cells. As regards this clonotype: Its specific antigen is unknown. One end of the junction varies from germline; a read error may be responsible.

The instrument given in TCRdb is Illumina HiSeq 1500. In-frame beta chains were kept once TCRdb had trimmed the public reads at Q25 with fastp and called clones with MiXCR. Rows are combined by CDR3 protein, so each entry shows the most common genes and DNA. Counted in this sample were about half a million distinct CDR3 sequences; under 55% of them appeared once. The ten largest clones add up to around 45% of the sample. CDR1 and CDR2 were assigned from the germline V gene as MNHNS and SASEGT. The CDR3 has 12 amino acids, counting the end cysteine and phenylalanine. CDR3 DNA is the only sequence kept; it has 36 bases, read in frame from the first base.

This TCR came from a human donor in good health (CMV status not recorded). Some clones in this sample may be carry-over from other donors' samples. Material: cultured PBMCs, obtained from culture after CMV antigen stimulation. The V gene is TRBV6-1 and the J gene is TRBJ1-1, with TRBD1 tentatively as D gene (6 bases match). The DNA sequence is as follows: TGTGCCAGCAGGATCGGGGGCCCGGCCGGGGTCTTT. Its product reads: CASRIGGPAGVF.